This T cell receptor beta chain came from a study of blood T cell repertoires in COVID-19. Study in general: Both acute and convalescent COVID-19 samples were obtained from the United States, Italy and Spain.

On this clone: This sample also contains other DNA sequences that code for the same CDR3.

In the authors' methods: Scientists estimated how many nucleated cells there were by amplifying reference gene primers. TCRdb's copy holds only in-frame clones and misses some; the assay was immunoSEQ multiplex PCR. The V and J calls and clone size are taken from that table; D and trimming were inferred from the DNA. In the table there are about 110,000 clones, over 80% of which are singletons. The CDR3 sequence is 16 residues long. Trimming at V came to 6 bases and at J to 2 bases, leaving 7 bases not matched to a gene. CDR1 MDHEN and CDR2 SYDVKM come from the germline V gene. This receptor was obtained from a woman in her seventies with acute or convalescent COVID-19. J is TRBJ1-6 and V is TRBV28; the match to TRBD1 covers 7 bases. Material for sequencing was peripheral blood. CDR3 nucleotides: TGTGCCAGCAGCCGAGGGGGCGGCACCTATAATTCACCCCTCCACTTT. This encodes CASSRGGGTYNSPLHF.